This TCR beta chain came from a study of T cells in Graves' hyperthyroidism and ophthalmopathy. General study results and limits: Separation of ophthalmopathy from stable hyperthyroidism was achieved by a 13 V-J model. Most thyroid clonotypes expanded above 0.001 appeared in blood too.

RNA transcripts served as the template for amplifying TCR beta CDR3 regions. The HTBI primer set served for first-round RT-PCR of the TCR CDR3. One entry per CDR3 protein results from TCRdb running MiXCR on the multiplex PCR reads. The sample has roughly 500,000 distinct CDR3 sequences; approximately 49% are singletons. Germline V gene data show CDR1 as SGHTA and CDR2 as FQGTGA. Unmatched junction bases numbered 13, after V lost 4 bases and J lost 8 bases. The length of the CDR3 is 15 residues. Patients were excluded for uncontrolled infection, other autoimmune disease, pregnancy or lactation. For this clonotype: The antigen remains unidentified.

The clonotype comes from an adult woman with Graves' disease, either hyperthyroidism or ophthalmopathy (not recorded which). The rearrangement joins TRBV7-3 to TRBJ1-2; TRBD1 matches 7 bases. Sequencing was performed on peripheral blood or thyroid tissue (not recorded which). The CDR3 here is CASSSNGWDSGGYTF. DNA of the CDR3: TGTGCCAGCAGCTCAAACGGGTGGGACAGTGGCGGCTACACCTTC.